A single sample is the source of the 2 T cell receptor beta chains below, sequenced in a study of T cells in Graves' hyperthyroidism and ophthalmopathy. RNA transcripts provided the source from which TCR beta CDR3 regions were amplified. Using the HTBI primer set, a first-round RT-PCR was run on the TCR CDR3. Via MiXCR, TCRdb re-called the multiplex PCR reads, giving one row per CDR3 protein. Of 540,000 or so distinct CDR3 sequences listed, 46% are singletons. The sample was peripheral blood or thyroid tissue (not recorded which). These receptor sequences come from an adult woman with Graves' disease, either hyperthyroidism or ophthalmopathy (not recorded which).

Of note for this clonotype: This sequence may be a read error, since a much larger clone differs from it by one base. The chain links TRBV5-1 to TRBJ1-2; no firm D call. From germline, CDR1 is SGHRS and CDR2 YFSETQ. There are 13 residues in the CDR3. The V and J ends lost 1 base and 8 bases respectively, with 12 bases between them. CDR3 in amino acids: CASSLITGRGYTF. CDR3 in DNA: TGCGCCAGCAGCTTGATTACCGGGAGAGGCTACACCTTC.

V and J are TRBV29-1 and TRBJ2-7; no clear D gene. Germline V gives CDR1 SQVTM, CDR2 ANQGSEA. V lost 4 bases and J lost 4, with 11 bases in between. The CDR3 has 12 residues. The CDR3 nucleotides read TGCAGCGTTGTTGTACGGACGTACGAGCAGTACTTC. It specifies CSVVVRTYEQYF.